This T cell receptor beta chain was sequenced during a study of cytomegalovirus exposure and HLA in healthy donors. Points from the study as a whole: Analysis was carried out at a later point, and it linked a missense DCLRE1C variant to TCR beta V- and J-gene trimming.

Primers: 60 Vbeta forward and 13 Jbeta reverse. The repertoire was sequenced with immunoSEQ multiplex PCR; TCRdb's copy has only in-frame clones and lacks some. Of roughly 190,000 clones in the sample, around 79% were seen once. Germline CDR1 is SGHTA and CDR2 is FQGNSA. The CDR3 has 14 residues. Deletions cut 5 bases from V and 1 base from J, with 12 bases between. Of note for this clone: The antigen remains undetermined.

This sequence joins TRBV7-2 and TRBJ2-7; D call uncertain. Sequencing was done on a sample of PBMCs. The receptor's source is a woman between 45 and 60 years old in good health and CMV-seronegative. CDR3 DNA sequence: TGTGCCAGCAGCCCGCAGGCCGCATCCTACGAGCAGTACTTC. Residues: CASSPQAASYEQYF.